These 13 T cell receptor beta chains share one sample of origin, sequenced in a study of OX40 agonist ivuxolimab in advanced cancers. TCRdb's table, derived via immunoSEQ multiplex PCR, lists solely in-frame clones and lacks some. The sample contains 25,000 to 35,000 clones, 65% to 90% of which appear only once. Sequenced material: CD4+ or CD8+ T cells sorted from blood, taken in a trial of the OX40 agonist ivuxolimab. Source of these receptors: an adult with an advanced solid tumor such as melanoma, head and neck, liver or kidney cancer.

V gene TRBV27 combines with J gene TRBJ1-2; D perhaps matches TRBD1 (6 bases). Trimming cost V 6 bases and J 4 bases, with 15 bases left between them. Germline CDR1 is MNHEY and CDR2 is SMNVEV (reference sequence). The CDR3 covers 14 residues. The CDR3 loop reads CASSLSGTPYGYTF. DNA for the CDR3: TGTGCCAGCAGCCTATCCGGGACACCCTATGGCTACACCTTC.

This clone was detected once. The CDR3 sequence: CASYPGQGEDEQFF. The DNA of the CDR3 is TGTGCCAGTTACCCGGGACAGGGAGAAGATGAGCAGTTCTTC. The gene calls are TRBV6-5 and TRBJ2-1; 9 bases match TRBD1. The length of the CDR3 is 14 residues. CDR1 and CDR2 from the germline V gene are MNHEY and SVGAGI. J gave up 8 bases and V 9 bases, and 11 bases lay outside the gene matches.

By frequency in the sample, this clone is medium-sized. The rearrangement links TRBV7-8 to TRBJ2-1; 12 bases align to TRBD2. With V trimmed by 5 bases and J by 5 bases, 13 bases remained unmatched. CDR1 is SGHVS, CDR2 FQNEAQ, per germline. This CDR3 is built from 18 residues. The CDR3 DNA sequence: TGTGCCAGCAGCCATCAAGGACTCCTAGCGGGAGGGCACAATGAGCAGTTCTTC. This codes for CASSHQGLLAGGHNEQFF.

The CDR3 here is CASSPGTSGYNEQFF. The DNA of the CDR3 is TGTGCCAGCAGCCCGGGGACTAGCGGCTACAATGAGCAGTTCTTC. The chain uses TRBV6-6 and TRBJ2-1; 11 bases agree with TRBD2. Germline CDR1 is MNHNY and CDR2 is SVGAGI (reference sequence). The CDR3 has 15 residues. V shed 6 bases, J shed 3 bases, and the junction held 4 bases outside the gene matches.

The genes are TRBV7-9 and TRBJ2-2; D is uncertain. Trimming took 10 bases from V and 6 from J, leaving 9 bases between them. Germline assignment: CDR1 SEHNR and CDR2 FQNEAQ (reference sequence). The CDR3 runs 11 residues. The CDR3 DNA reads TGTGCCAAAAGAGACGCCGGGGAGCTGTTTTTT. The encoded protein is CAKRDAGELFF. The whole variable domain, filled in from reference TRBV7-9 and TRBJ2-2, reads DTGVSQNPRHKITKRGQNVTFRCDPISEHNRLYWYRQTLGQGPEFLTYFQNEAQLEKSRLLSDRFSAERPKGSFSTLEIQRTEQGDSAMYLCAKRDAGELFFGEGSRLTVL.

This CDR3 reads CAIKAGEVAFF. The CDR3 DNA sequence: TGTGCCATCAAGGCGGGGGAGGTTGCTTTCTTT. The chain carries TRBV10-3 and TRBJ1-1; tentatively, D is TRBD1 (5 bases). V was trimmed by 7 bases and J by 11 bases, leaving 14 bases between them. CDR1 is ENHRY, CDR2 SYGVKD, per germline. The CDR3 runs 11 residues.

The chain couples TRBV28 to TRBJ2-7; TRBD1 matches 8 bases. The CDR3 has 15 residues. The V gene's germline CDR1 is MDHEN and CDR2 SYDVKM. The V and J ends lost 6 bases and 2 bases, in that order; junction bases with no gene match: 9. The CDR3 protein is CASRGETGDTYEQYF. For the CDR3, the DNA is TGTGCCAGCAGAGGGGAGACAGGGGATACCTACGAGCAGTACTTC. The full variable domain, completed using reference TRBV28 and TRBJ2-7, is DVKVTQSSRYLVKRTGEKVFLECVQDMDHENMFWYRQDPGLGLRLIYFSYDVKMKEKGDIPEGYSVSREKKERFSLILESASTNQTSMYLCASRGETGDTYEQYFGPGTRLTVT.

In DNA form, the CDR3 reads TGTGCCAGCAGCTTATTCGATAACTATGGCTACACCTTC. This sequence encodes CASSLFDNYGYTF. The chain uses TRBV7-6 and TRBJ1-2; D gene unclear. Trimming stripped 2 bases from V and 1 base from J, with 5 bases between. The CDR3 contains 13 residues. Germline V CDR1 and CDR2: SGHVS, FNYEAQ.

This clone was observed once. The V and J genes are TRBV28 and TRBJ2-2; no firm D call. The CDR3 covers 11 residues. The germline gives CDR1 MDHEN, CDR2 SYDVKM. Between the trimmed V and J ends, which lost 6 bases and 2 bases, there was a span of 1 base. The CDR3: CASRNTGELFF. The CDR3 DNA sequence: TGTGCCAGCAGAAACACCGGGGAGCTGTTTTTT.

This clone was observed once. The chain couples TRBV4-2 to TRBJ2-2, with a weak D call TRBD2 (5 bases). V was cut by 2 bases and J by 1 base, with 11 bases left in between. This CDR3 is built from 16 residues. Germline-derived CDR1 and CDR2 are LGHNA and YNFKEQ. The CDR3 sequence: CASSQQEAGNTGELFF. Here the CDR3 DNA reads TGTGCCAGCAGCCAACAGGAGGCAGGGAACACCGGGGAGCTGTTTTTT.

This chain uses TRBV7-9 with TRBJ1-5; D is unresolved. V was pared by 8 bases and J by 0 bases, with 5 bases between. Looked up from germline, CDR1 is SEHNR and CDR2 is FQNEAQ (reference sequence). The CDR3 totals 12 residues. The CDR3 DNA reads as TGTGCCAGCGCGAATAGCAATCAGCCCCAGCATTTT. Its protein product is CASANSNQPQHF.

This chain connects TRBV11-2 to TRBJ2-7; the D is unclear. CDR1 and CDR2 from the germline V gene are SGHAT and FQNNGV. The CDR3 has 14 residues. With 1 base removed from V and 6 bases from J, the gap between germline ends came to 13 bases. CDR3 coding DNA: TGTGCCAGCAGCTTAGTATCCAGGCCCAGCGAGCAGTACTTC. It translates to CASSLVSRPSEQYF.

This rearrangement joins TRBV19 to TRBJ2-1; no clear D gene. CDR1 is LNHDA and CDR2 is SQIVND in the germline V gene (reference sequence). Between the trimmed V and J ends, which lost 4 bases and 1 base, there was a span of 8 bases. This CDR3 is built from 14 residues. The CDR3, as DNA: TGTGCCAGTAGTACGTACGATTCCTACAATGAGCAGTTCTTC. As protein: CASSTYDSYNEQFF.